Sequencing of this T cell receptor beta chain was carried out in a study of CD8+CD57+ T cells in acquired aplastic anemia. Whole-study context: Sorting CD4+ and CD8+ cells gave DNA averaging roughly 3.2 ug. Study results and caveats: Patients and controls shared twenty-nine CD8+ CDR3 sequences, highly expressed in patients.

The CDR3 extends over 17 amino acids. The V gene end was trimmed by 7 bases and the J gene end by 7 bases; junction bases not matched to a gene: 23. Germline CDR1 and CDR2: DFQATT and SNEGSKA (reference sequence). Patients sequenced had flow cytometry evidence of CD8+CD57+ cell expansion. There was no therapy given to any patient before the blood sampling took place. The use of genomic DNA as template underpinned the TCR beta VDJ and CDR3 profiling. TCRdb redid the calling of the reads with MiXCR, one entry per CDR3 protein. Among a few hundred thousand distinct CDR3 sequences, more than 25% were seen once, and the ten largest hold 0.82%. A word on this clonotype: The antigen is undetermined.

This sequence joins TRBV20-1 and TRBJ2-7; 9 nucleotides align to TRBD2. What was sequenced was sorted CD4+, CD8+, or CD8+CD57+ T cells (not recorded which) from PBMCs. The sequence derives from a human donor with aplastic anemia. The DNA for the CDR3 is TGCAGTGTCACGGGACAGTTTCAGACTAGCGGAGGAAAGGAGCAGTACTTC. Protein: CSVTGQFQTSGGKEQYF.